This T cell receptor (beta chain) was captured in a study of control samples from healthy donors and cancer patients. Germline CDR1 reads SGHTA; CDR2 reads FQGNSA. The CDR3 covers 15 residues. The germline V and J ends were trimmed by 6 bases and 3 bases, with 15 bases remaining between them. Clones were read by immunoSEQ multiplex PCR, and TCRdb kept only the in-frame ones, dropping some. The sample consists of around 89,000 clones, roughly 82% of them appearing once. The TCR sequence derives from a woman in her fifties or sixties in good health. The rearrangement links TRBV7-2 to TRBJ1-3; TRBD1 might be the D (5 bases). The sequencing sample was made of blood. The CDR3 DNA is TGTGCCAGCAGTCGCTCTGGGGCGAGTGGAAACACCATATATTTT. This translates into CASSRSGASGNTIYF.